The clone carrying this TCR beta chain was observed once. Its antigen is undetermined. This specimen comes from a study of blood T cells in healthy people across ages. Study-level findings and limits: Naive CD4+ cells and diversity were both higher in long-lived donors than in aged donors.

With a J-beta primer mix and a sample-barcoded 5' primer, a second PCR ran about 7 to 11 cycles. Each sample provided no less than 2.5 million CDR3-containing paired-end reads. TCRdb reanalysed the 5' RACE reads using MiXCR and keeps one entry per CDR3 protein. This table holds 1,300,000 or so distinct CDR3 sequences, roughly 60% found once. Isolating PBMCs gave at least 6.5 million of these cells per sample. From germline, CDR1 is SEHNR and CDR2 FQNEAQ (reference sequence). V lost 6 bases and J lost 1, with 18 bases in between. The CDR3 totals 16 residues. Sequences were obtained from blood. The receptor was isolated from a man in his late teens or twenties in good health. The V call is TRBV7-9, the J call TRBJ2-5; possible D gene TRBD2, 5 bases. The CDR3 DNA follows: TGTGCCAGCAGTAAAAACTCGGGGTTTGTCCAAGAGACCCAGTACTTC. Translation gives CASSKNSGFVQETQYF.